This TCR beta chain emerged from a study of blood T cell repertoires in COVID-19. The CDR3 extends over 18 amino acids. V lost 0 bases to trimming and J lost 4 bases; unmatched junction nucleotides: 11. The germline V gene encodes CDR1 LNHDA and CDR2 SQIVND (reference sequence). Profiling relied on immunoSEQ multiplex PCR, and the TCRdb table lists in-frame clones only, not all of them. The table includes under 500,000 clones, around 90% detected once. The sequence was obtained from a woman between 18 and 29 years old with acute COVID-19. The sequencing input was PBMCs or T cells enriched from blood (not recorded which). The J gene is TRBJ2-7, the V gene TRBV19; 11 nucleotides match TRBD2. CDR3 in amino acids: CASSIEGPTGTSGYEQYF. The CDR3 DNA follows: TGTGCCAGTAGTATAGAGGGACCTACCGGGACTAGCGGATACGAGCAGTACTTC.